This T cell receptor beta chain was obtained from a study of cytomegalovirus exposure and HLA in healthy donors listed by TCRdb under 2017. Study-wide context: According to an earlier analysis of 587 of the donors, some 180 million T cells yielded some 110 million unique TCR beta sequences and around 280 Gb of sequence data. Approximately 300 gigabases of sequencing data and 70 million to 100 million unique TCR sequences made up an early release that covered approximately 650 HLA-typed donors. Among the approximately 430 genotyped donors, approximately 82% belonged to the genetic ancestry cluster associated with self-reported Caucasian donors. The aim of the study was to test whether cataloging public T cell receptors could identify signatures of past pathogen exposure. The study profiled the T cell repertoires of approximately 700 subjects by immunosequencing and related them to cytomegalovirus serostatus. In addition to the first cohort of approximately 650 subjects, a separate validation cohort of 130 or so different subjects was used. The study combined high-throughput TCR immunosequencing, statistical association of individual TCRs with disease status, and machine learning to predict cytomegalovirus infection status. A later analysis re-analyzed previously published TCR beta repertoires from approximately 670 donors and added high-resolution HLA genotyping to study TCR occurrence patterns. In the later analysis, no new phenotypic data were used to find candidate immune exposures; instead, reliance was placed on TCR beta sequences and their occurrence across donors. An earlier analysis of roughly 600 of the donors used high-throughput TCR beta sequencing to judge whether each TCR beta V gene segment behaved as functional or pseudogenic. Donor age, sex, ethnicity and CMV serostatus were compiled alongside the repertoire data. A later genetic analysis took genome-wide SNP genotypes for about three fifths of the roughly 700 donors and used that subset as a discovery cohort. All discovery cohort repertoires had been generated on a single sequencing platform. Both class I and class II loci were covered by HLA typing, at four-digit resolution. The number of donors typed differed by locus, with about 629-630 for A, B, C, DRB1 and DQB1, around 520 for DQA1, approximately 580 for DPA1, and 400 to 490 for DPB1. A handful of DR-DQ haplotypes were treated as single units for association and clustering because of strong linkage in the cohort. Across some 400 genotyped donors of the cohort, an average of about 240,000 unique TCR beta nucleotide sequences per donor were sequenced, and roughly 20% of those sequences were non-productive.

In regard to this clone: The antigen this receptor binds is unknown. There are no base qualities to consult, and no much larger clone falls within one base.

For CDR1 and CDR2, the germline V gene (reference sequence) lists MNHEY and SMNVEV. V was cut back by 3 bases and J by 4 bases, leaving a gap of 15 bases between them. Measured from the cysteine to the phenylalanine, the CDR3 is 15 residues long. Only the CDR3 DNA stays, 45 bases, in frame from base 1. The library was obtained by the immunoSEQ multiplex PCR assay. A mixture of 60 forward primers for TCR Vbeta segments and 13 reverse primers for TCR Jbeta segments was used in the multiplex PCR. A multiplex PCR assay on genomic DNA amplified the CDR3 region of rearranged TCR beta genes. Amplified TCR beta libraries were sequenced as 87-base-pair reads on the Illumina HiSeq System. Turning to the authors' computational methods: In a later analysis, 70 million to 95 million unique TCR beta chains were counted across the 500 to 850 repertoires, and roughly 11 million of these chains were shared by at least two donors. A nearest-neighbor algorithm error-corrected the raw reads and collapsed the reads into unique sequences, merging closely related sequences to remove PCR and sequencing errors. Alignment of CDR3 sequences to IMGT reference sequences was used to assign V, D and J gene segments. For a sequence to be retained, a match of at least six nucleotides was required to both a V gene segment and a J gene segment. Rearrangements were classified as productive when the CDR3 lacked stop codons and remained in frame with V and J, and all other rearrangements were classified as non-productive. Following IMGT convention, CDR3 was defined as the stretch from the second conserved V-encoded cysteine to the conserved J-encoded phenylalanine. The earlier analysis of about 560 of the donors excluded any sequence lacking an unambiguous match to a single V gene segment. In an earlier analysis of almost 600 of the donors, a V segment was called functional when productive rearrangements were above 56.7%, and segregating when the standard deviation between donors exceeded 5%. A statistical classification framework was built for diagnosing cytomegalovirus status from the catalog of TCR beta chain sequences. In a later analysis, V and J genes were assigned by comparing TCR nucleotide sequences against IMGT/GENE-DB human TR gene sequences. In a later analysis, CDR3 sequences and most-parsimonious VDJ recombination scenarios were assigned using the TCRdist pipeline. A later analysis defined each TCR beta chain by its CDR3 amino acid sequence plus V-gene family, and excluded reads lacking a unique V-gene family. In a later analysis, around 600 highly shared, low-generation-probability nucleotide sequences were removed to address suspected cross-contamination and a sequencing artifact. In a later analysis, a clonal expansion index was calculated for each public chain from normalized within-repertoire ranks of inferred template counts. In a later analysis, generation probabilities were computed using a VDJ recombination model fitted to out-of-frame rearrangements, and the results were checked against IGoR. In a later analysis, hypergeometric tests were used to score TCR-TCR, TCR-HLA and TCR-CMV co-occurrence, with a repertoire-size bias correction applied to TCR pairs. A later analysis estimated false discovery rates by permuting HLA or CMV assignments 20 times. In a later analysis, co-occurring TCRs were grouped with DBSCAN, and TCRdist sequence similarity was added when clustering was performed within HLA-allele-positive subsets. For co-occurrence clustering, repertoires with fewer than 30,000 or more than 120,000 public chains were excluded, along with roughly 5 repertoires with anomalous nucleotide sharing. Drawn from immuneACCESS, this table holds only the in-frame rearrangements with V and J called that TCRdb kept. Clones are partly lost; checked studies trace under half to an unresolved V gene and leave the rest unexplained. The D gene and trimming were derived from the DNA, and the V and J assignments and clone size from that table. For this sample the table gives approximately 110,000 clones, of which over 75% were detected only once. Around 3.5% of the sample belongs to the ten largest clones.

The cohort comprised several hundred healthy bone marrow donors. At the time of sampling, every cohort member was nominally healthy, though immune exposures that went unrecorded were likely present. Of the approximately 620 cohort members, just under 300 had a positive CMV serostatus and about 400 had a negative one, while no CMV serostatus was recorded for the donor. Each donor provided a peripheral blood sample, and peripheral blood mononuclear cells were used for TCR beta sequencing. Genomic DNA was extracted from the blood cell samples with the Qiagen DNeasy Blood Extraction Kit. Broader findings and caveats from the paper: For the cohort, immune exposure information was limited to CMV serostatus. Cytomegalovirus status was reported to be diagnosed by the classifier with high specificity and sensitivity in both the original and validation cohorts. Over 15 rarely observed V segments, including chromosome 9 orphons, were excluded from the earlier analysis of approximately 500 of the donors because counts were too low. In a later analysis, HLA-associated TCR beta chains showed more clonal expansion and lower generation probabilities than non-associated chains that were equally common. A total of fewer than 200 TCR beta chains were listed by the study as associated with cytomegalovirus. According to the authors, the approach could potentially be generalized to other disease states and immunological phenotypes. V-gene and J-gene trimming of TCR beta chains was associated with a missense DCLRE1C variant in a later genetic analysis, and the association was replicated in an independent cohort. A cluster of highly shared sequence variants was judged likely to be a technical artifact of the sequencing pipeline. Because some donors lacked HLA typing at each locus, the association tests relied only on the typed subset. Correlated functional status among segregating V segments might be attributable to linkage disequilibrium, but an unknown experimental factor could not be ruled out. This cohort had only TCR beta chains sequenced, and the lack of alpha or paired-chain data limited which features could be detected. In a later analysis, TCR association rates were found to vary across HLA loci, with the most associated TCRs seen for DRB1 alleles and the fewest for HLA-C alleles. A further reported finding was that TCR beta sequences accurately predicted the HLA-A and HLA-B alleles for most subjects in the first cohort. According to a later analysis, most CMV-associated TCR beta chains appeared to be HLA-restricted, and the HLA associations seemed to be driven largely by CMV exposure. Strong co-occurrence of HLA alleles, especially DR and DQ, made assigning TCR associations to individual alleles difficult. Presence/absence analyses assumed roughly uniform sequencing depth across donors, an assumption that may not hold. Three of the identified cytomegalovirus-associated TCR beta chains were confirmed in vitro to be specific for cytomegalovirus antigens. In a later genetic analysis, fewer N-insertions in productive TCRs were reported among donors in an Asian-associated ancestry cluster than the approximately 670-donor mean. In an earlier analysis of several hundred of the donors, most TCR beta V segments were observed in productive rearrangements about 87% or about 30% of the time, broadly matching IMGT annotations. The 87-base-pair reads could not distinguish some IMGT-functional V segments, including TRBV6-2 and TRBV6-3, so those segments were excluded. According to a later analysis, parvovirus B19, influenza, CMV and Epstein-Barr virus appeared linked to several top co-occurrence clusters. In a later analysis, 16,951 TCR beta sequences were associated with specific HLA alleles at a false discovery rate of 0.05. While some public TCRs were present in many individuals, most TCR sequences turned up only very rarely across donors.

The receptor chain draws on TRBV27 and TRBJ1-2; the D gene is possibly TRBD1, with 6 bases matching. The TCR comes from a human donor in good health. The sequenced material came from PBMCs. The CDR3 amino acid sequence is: CASSFLAQGTYGYTF. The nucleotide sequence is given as TGTGCCAGCAGTTTCCTCGCTCAGGGGACCTATGGCTACACCTTC.